This TCR beta chain was sequenced during a study of OX40 agonist ivuxolimab in advanced cancers. Study details: Patients' therapy was ivuxolimab, an antibody that acts as an agonist of OX40 (CD134). The dose-escalation cohort was around 83% male, with a mean age of approximately 62 years, ranging about 20 to 85.

CDR1 is SGHTA and CDR2 is FQGTGA in the germline V gene. The CDR3 runs 14 residues. With V trimmed by 5 bases and J by 1 base, 5 bases remained unmatched. Sequenced by immunoSEQ multiplex PCR; TCRdb stores in-frame clones only, minus some. Of some 64,000 clones detected, approximately 88% appear once; the ten largest clones hold 0.7% to 0.9%. Patients were ineligible given autoimmune disease history or systemic immunosuppression. The TCR originated in an adult with an advanced solid tumor such as melanoma, head and neck, liver or kidney cancer. Sequenced material: CD4+ or CD8+ T cells sorted from blood, taken in a trial of the OX40 agonist ivuxolimab. The chain has TRBV7-3 and TRBJ2-7; TRBD1 matches at 7 bases. CDR3 nucleotide sequence: TGTGCCAGCAGCCCTTCACAGGGGTCCTACGAGCAGTACTTC. Amino acid sequence: CASSPSQGSYEQYF.